The 14 T cell receptor beta chains in this list originate from one sample, sequenced in a study of cytomegalovirus exposure and HLA in healthy donors. PCR amplification relied on 60 Vbeta primers (plus 13 Jbeta primers). The protocol was immunoSEQ multiplex PCR, while the TCRdb copy is restricted to in-frame clones and leaves out a portion. The repertoire has 100,000 or so clones, roughly three quarters of them found once; the top ten carry 4%. The sequenced sample was PBMCs. The source of these receptors is a woman in her forties or fifties in good health and CMV-seropositive.

The V call is TRBV6-6, the J call TRBJ1-2; TRBD1 matches at 11 bases. CDR1 is MNHNY and CDR2 is SVGAGI in the germline V gene (reference sequence). The V segment lost 10 bases and the J segment 5 bases; nucleotides outside the gene matches: 15. There are 16 residues in the CDR3. CDR3 protein: CATLRGQGAGAYGYTF. The CDR3 DNA sequence: TGTGCCACATTACGTGGACAGGGGGCAGGGGCGTATGGCTACACCTTC.

The chain links TRBV7-9 to TRBJ1-2; D may be TRBD1 (6 bases). The CDR3 has 13 residues. From germline, CDR1 is SEHNR and CDR2 FQNEAQ (reference sequence). V lost 5 bases to trimming and J lost 6 bases, with 13 bases between them. The CDR3 sequence is CASSNGQRNGYTF. The DNA for the CDR3 is TGTGCCAGCAGCAACGGACAGCGAAATGGCTACACCTTC.

This clone was counted a few times. This sequence joins TRBV4-1 and TRBJ1-4; 8 nucleotides match TRBD1. The CDR3 totals 19 residues. V dropped 0 bases and J dropped 0; count of bases not matched to a gene: 9. Germline-derived CDR1 and CDR2 are MGHRA and YSYEKL. CDR3 amino acids: CASSQDAGGVQATNEKLFF. Written as DNA, the CDR3 is TGCGCCAGCAGCCAAGATGCAGGGGGCGTCCAAGCAACTAATGAAAAACTGTTTTTT.

The chain combines TRBV9 with TRBJ2-3, with unresolved D. The CDR3 covers 15 residues. Deletions cut 3 bases from V and 0 bases from J, with 11 bases between. Germline V gene sequence: CDR1 SGDLS, CDR2 YYNGEE. This chain's CDR3 is CASSGGRYSTDTQYF. CDR3 bases: TGTGCCAGCAGCGGAGGAAGATATAGCACAGATACGCAGTATTTT.

This sequence joins TRBV19 and TRBJ1-1; 9 bases align to TRBD1. With 11 bases clipped from V and 5 bases from J, the junction kept 9 bases outside the gene matches. The CDR3 contains 13 residues. CDR1 is LNHDA, CDR2 SQIVND, per germline (reference sequence). The CDR3 loop reads CACTQGAATEAFF. CDR3 DNA sequence: TGTGCCTGTACACAGGGGGCTGCGACTGAAGCTTTCTTT. The entire variable domain, with the rest obtained from reference TRBV19 and TRBJ1-1, is as follows: DGGITQSPKYLFRKEGQNVTLSCEQNLNHDAMYWYRQDPGQGLRLIYYSQIVNDFQKGDIAEGYSVSREKKESFPLTVTSAQKNPTAFYLCACTQGAATEAFFGQGTRLTVV.

This clone was seen only a few times. The chain uses TRBV2 and TRBJ1-1; D uncertain. The CDR3 has 13 amino acids. V was cut by 4 bases and J by 5 bases, with 11 bases left in between. Germline loops: CDR1 SNHLY, CDR2 FYNNEI. DNA of the CDR3: TGTGCCAGCAGTGTTGGCAGGTGGACTGAAGCTTTCTTT. It encodes CASSVGRWTEAFF.

V usage is TRBV5-1 and J usage is TRBJ2-4, with 11 nucleotides matching TRBD2. Germline V gives CDR1 SGHRS, CDR2 YFSETQ. The CDR3 loop spans 17 amino acids. J lost 3 bases, V lost 3 bases, and 8 bases had no gene match. DNA of the CDR3: TGCGCCAGCAGCTATCGCTTGACTAGCGGGGTCAAAAACATTCAGTACTTC. The encoded protein is CASSYRLTSGVKNIQYF.

The chain is built from TRBV30 and TRBJ2-1, with D perhaps TRBD1 (6 bases). The germline V and J ends were trimmed by 1 base and 15 bases, with 16 bases remaining between them. CDR1 GTSNPN and CDR2 SVGIG come from the germline V gene (reference sequence). CDR3 size: 12 residues. CDR3 protein: CAWSGLGAGRFF. Here the CDR3 DNA reads TGTGCCTGGAGTGGGTTGGGGGCCGGTAGGTTCTTC. Complete variable domain (other parts from reference TRBV30 and TRBJ2-1): SQTIHQWPATLVQPVGSPLSLECTVEGTSNPNLYWYRQAAGRGLQLLFYSVGIGQISSEVPQNLSASRPQDRQFILSSKKLLLSDSGFYLCAWSGLGAGRFFGPGTRLTVL.

The V call is TRBV6-5, the J call TRBJ1-2, with D perhaps TRBD1 (6 bases). Deletions cut 5 bases from V and 7 bases from J, with 20 bases between. The CDR3 is made up of 15 amino acids. Germline lookup yields CDR1 MNHEY and CDR2 SVGAGI. The DNA of the CDR3 is TGTGCCAGCAGTACCCCCGGGACAACCGCATCTGGCTACACCTTC. Amino acid sequence: CASSTPGTTASGYTF.

V gene TRBV6-5 combines with J gene TRBJ1-2, with D maybe TRBD1 (5 bases). Germline CDR1 and CDR2: MNHEY and SVGAGI. CDR3 length: 15 residues. V gave up 0 bases and J gave up 4 bases, with 12 bases separating them. DNA for the CDR3: TGTGCCAGCAGTTACTCGACAGTCGCCGCCTATGGCTACACCTTC. Its protein product is CASSYSTVAAYGYTF.

CDR3 nucleotide sequence: TGTGCCAGCAGTTACTCAACCGGGACAGGGACCGGGGAGCTGTTTTTT. Protein product: CASSYSTGTGTGELFF. The chain is built from TRBV6-5 and TRBJ2-2; 9 nucleotides line up with TRBD1. The V gene's germline CDR1 is MNHEY and CDR2 SVGAGI. V lost 0 bases, J lost 5 bases, and 4 bases stayed unmatched. This CDR3 region has 16 residues.

V and J are TRBV18 and TRBJ1-2; D is possibly TRBD1 (5 bases). Germline V gene data show CDR1 as KGHSH and CDR2 as LQKENI. The CDR3 length is 14 residues. Trimming pared 0 bases from V and 4 bases from J, leaving 9 bases between. In DNA, the CDR3 is TGTGCCAGCTCACCACCGACAGAATCCTATGGCTACACCTTC. This gives the protein CASSPPTESYGYTF.

The V and J genes are TRBV15 and TRBJ1-4, with D uncertain. Germline loops: CDR1 LNHNV, CDR2 YYDKDF (reference sequence). V gave up 0 bases and J gave up 4 bases, with 15 bases separating them. The CDR3 runs to 17 residues. The CDR3 region is CATSRDLMAASNEKLFF. The CDR3 DNA reads TGTGCCACCAGCAGAGATCTAATGGCAGCTAGTAATGAAAAACTGTTTTTT.

Note on this clone: Other DNA sequences in this sample translate to the same CDR3. V gene TRBV10-3 combines with J gene TRBJ1-5; TRBD1 matches 9 bases. With V trimmed by 3 bases and J by 7 bases, 10 bases remained unmatched. The germline gives CDR1 ENHRY, CDR2 SYGVKD. The CDR3 runs to 16 residues. The DNA of the CDR3 is TGTGCCATCAGTGATACTATCACAGGGGGCGGACAGCCCCAGCATTTT. Translation gives CAISDTITGGGQPQHF.